These T cell receptor beta chains were read from a single sample in a study of cytomegalovirus exposure and HLA in healthy donors. Using immunoSEQ multiplex PCR, the repertoire was profiled, and TCRdb retains in-frame clones only, with some absent. Among 90,000 to 100,000 clones listed, 87% were seen once. The specimen sequenced was PBMCs. Receptors were obtained from a woman aged 25 to 39 in good health and CMV-seronegative. Each CDR3 is given with its conserved first and last residue. The D gene is left open where the match is weak. Only part of the rows carry a size: once, few, many, or a class if the clone is expanded.

abundance: .; d_gene: .; j_gene: TRBJ2-3; v_gene: TRBV19; CDR3nt: TGTGCCAGTAGCCCCTCCACAGATACGCAGTATTTT; CDR3aa: CASSPSTDTQYF
abundance: .; d_gene: .; j_gene: TRBJ2-2; v_gene: TRBV18; CDR3nt: TGTGCCAGCTCACCACGATGGCCGACAGGCGCGAACACCGGGGAGCTGTTTTTT; CDR3aa: CASSPRWPTGANTGELFF
abundance: .; d_gene: TRBD2; j_gene: TRBJ2-7; v_gene: TRBV30; CDR3nt: TGTGCCTGGAGGTCAGGGCGGGGGTTCCACGAGCAGTACTTC; CDR3aa: CAWRSGRGFHEQYF
abundance: .; d_gene: .; j_gene: TRBJ2-3; v_gene: TRBV28; CDR3nt: TGTGCCAGCACACCCCCACCCGGGAAAGGCGGCACAGATACGCAGTATTTT; CDR3aa: CASTPPPGKGGTDTQYF
abundance: .; d_gene: TRBD2; j_gene: TRBJ2-1; v_gene: TRBV7-9; CDR3nt: TGTGCCAGCAGCTTACCAAGACTAGCGGCTCTCAATGAGCAGTTCTTC; CDR3aa: CASSLPRLAALNEQFF
abundance: .; d_gene: TRBD1; j_gene: TRBJ2-2; v_gene: TRBV28; CDR3nt: TGTGCCAGCAGCCCGGGGACAGGGAAGGGGTCCGGGGAGCTGTTTTTT; CDR3aa: CASSPGTGKGSGELFF
abundance: .; d_gene: .; j_gene: TRBJ2-4; v_gene: TRBV9; CDR3nt: TGTGCCAGCAGCGTAGGACTAGTCCCCAAAAACATTCAGTACTTC; CDR3aa: CASSVGLVPKNIQYF
abundance: .; d_gene: TRBD2; j_gene: TRBJ2-7; v_gene: TRBV6-6; CDR3nt: TGTGCCAGCAGTTACCCACGGACTAGCGGGGACTACGAGCAGTACTTC; CDR3aa: CASSYPRTSGDYEQYF
abundance: .; d_gene: TRBD1; j_gene: TRBJ1-4; v_gene: TRBV4-1; CDR3nt: TGCGCCAGCAGCCAAGGAGGACAGGGGGCAGGAAAACTGTTTTTT; CDR3aa: CASSQGGQGAGKLFF
abundance: .; d_gene: .; j_gene: TRBJ1-1; v_gene: TRBV14; CDR3nt: TGTGCCAGCAGCCAAGATCCGGGGGGTTGGAACACTGAAGCTTTCTTT; CDR3aa: CASSQDPGGWNTEAFF
abundance: .; d_gene: .; j_gene: TRBJ1-1; v_gene: TRBV5-1; CDR3nt: TGCGCCAGCAGCTTGGTCGGGATGAACACTGAAGCTTTCTTT; CDR3aa: CASSLVGMNTEAFF
abundance: once; d_gene: .; j_gene: TRBJ2-1; v_gene: TRBV6-5; CDR3nt: TGTGCCAGCAGTCCTTCCCTAGCAGCCGGGGAGCAGTTCTTC; CDR3aa: CASSPSLAAGEQFF
abundance: .; d_gene: TRBD1; j_gene: TRBJ2-2; v_gene: TRBV7-2; CDR3nt: TGTGCCAGCAGCTATGAAAGACAGGGGGCTTGGGGCGGGGAGCTGTTTTTT; CDR3aa: CASSYERQGAWGGELFF
abundance: .; d_gene: TRBD2; j_gene: TRBJ2-7; v_gene: TRBV4-2; CDR3nt: TGTGCCAGCAGCGATATCTGGACTAGCGGGAGCGCCTACGAGCAGTACTTC; CDR3aa: CASSDIWTSGSAYEQYF
abundance: .; d_gene: .; j_gene: TRBJ1-2; v_gene: TRBV7-6; CDR3nt: TGTGCCAGCAGCTGGACTACAGGCTATGGCTACACCTTC; CDR3aa: CASSWTTGYGYTF
abundance: once; d_gene: TRBD2; j_gene: TRBJ2-1; v_gene: TRBV7-7; CDR3nt: TGTGCCAGCAGCCTCGGACTAGCTGGGGAGCAGTTCTTC; CDR3aa: CASSLGLAGEQFF
abundance: .; d_gene: .; j_gene: TRBJ1-1; v_gene: TRBV18; CDR3nt: TGTGCCAGCTCACCAGCCCAGGTGAACCCTGAAGCTTTCTTT; CDR3aa: CASSPAQVNPEAFF
abundance: .; d_gene: TRBD1; j_gene: TRBJ2-7; v_gene: TRBV10-3; CDR3nt: TGTGCCATCACCAAGACAGGGGGCGACTACGAGCAGTACTTC; CDR3aa: CAITKTGGDYEQYF
abundance: few; d_gene: TRBD1; j_gene: TRBJ2-2; v_gene: TRBV27; CDR3nt: TGTGCCAGCAGACAGGGGCGCTCCGGGGAGCTGTTTTTT; CDR3aa: CASRQGRSGELFF
abundance: .; d_gene: TRBD1; j_gene: TRBJ1-4; v_gene: TRBV18; CDR3nt: TGTGCCAGCTCACCCGGACAGGGTAGGTGTCAACTGTTTTTT; CDR3aa: CASSPGQGRCQLFF
abundance: .; d_gene: .; j_gene: TRBJ1-1; v_gene: TRBV28; CDR3nt: TGTGCCAGCAGTTTGTCCAGGGCGGCTTTCTTT; CDR3aa: CASSLSRAAFF
abundance: few; d_gene: .; j_gene: TRBJ2-7; v_gene: TRBV7-2; CDR3nt: TGTGCCAGCAGCATCGGGATTGGCGAGCAGTACTTC; CDR3aa: CASSIGIGEQYF
abundance: .; d_gene: .; j_gene: TRBJ2-2; v_gene: TRBV9; CDR3nt: TGTGCCAGCAGCGTTAAGGAGAGTGCCGGGGAGCTGTTTTTT; CDR3aa: CASSVKESAGELFF
abundance: .; d_gene: .; j_gene: TRBJ1-1; v_gene: TRBV28; CDR3nt: TGTGCCAGCAGTTCTTCCCCGACTGAAGCTTTCTTT; CDR3aa: CASSSSPTEAFF
abundance: .; d_gene: TRBD1; j_gene: TRBJ2-1; v_gene: TRBV19; CDR3nt: TGTGCCAGTAGTATGACAGGGTTTGAGCAGTTCTTC; CDR3aa: CASSMTGFEQFF
abundance: .; d_gene: TRBD1; j_gene: TRBJ2-5; v_gene: TRBV5-1; CDR3nt: TGCGCCAGCAGCCCGGGACAGATGCAAGAGACCCAGTACTTC; CDR3aa: CASSPGQMQETQYF
abundance: .; d_gene: TRBD1; j_gene: TRBJ1-2; v_gene: TRBV2; CDR3nt: TGTGCCGGGGATGGGGACAGGGGGGATGGCTACACCTTC; CDR3aa: CAGDGDRGDGYTF
abundance: .; d_gene: TRBD1; j_gene: TRBJ1-1; v_gene: TRBV28; CDR3nt: TGTGCCAGCAGTCCCCTACCCGGGACAGGGGTTAGCGCTTTCTTT; CDR3aa: CASSPLPGTGVSAFF
abundance: .; d_gene: TRBD2; j_gene: TRBJ2-7; v_gene: TRBV4-1; CDR3nt: TGCGCCAGCAGCCTGTCCGGGACTACCATCTCCTACGAGCAGTACTTC; CDR3aa: CASSLSGTTISYEQYF
abundance: .; d_gene: .; j_gene: TRBJ1-1; v_gene: TRBV6-5; CDR3nt: TGTGCCAGCGGCTATGACAGGAACACTGAAGCTTTCTTT; CDR3aa: CASGYDRNTEAFF
abundance: .; d_gene: .; j_gene: TRBJ1-4; v_gene: TRBV4-1; CDR3nt: TGCGCCAGCAGCCCCCGGGACACCCATGAAAAACTGTTTTTT; CDR3aa: CASSPRDTHEKLFF
abundance: .; d_gene: TRBD1; j_gene: TRBJ2-7; v_gene: TRBV4-2; CDR3nt: TGTGCCAGCAGCCCGACAGGGGGCCGCGACGAGCAGTACTTC; CDR3aa: CASSPTGGRDEQYF
abundance: once; d_gene: TRBD1; j_gene: TRBJ1-2; v_gene: TRBV9; CDR3nt: TGTGCCAGCAGAGACAGGGACTCCTATGGCTACACCTTC; CDR3aa: CASRDRDSYGYTF
abundance: .; d_gene: .; j_gene: TRBJ2-2; v_gene: TRBV7-9; CDR3nt: TGTGCCAGCAGCTTAGAGGCAGGGTCCGGGGAGCTGTTTTTT; CDR3aa: CASSLEAGSGELFF
abundance: .; d_gene: .; j_gene: TRBJ2-3; v_gene: TRBV7-9; CDR3nt: TGTGCCAGCGGAGGGGACCTTTATCCCACAGATACGCAGTATTTT; CDR3aa: CASGGDLYPTDTQYF
abundance: .; d_gene: .; j_gene: TRBJ1-6; v_gene: TRBV6-5; CDR3nt: TGTGCCAGCAGTCGAGGGGGTGATTCACCCCTCCACTTT; CDR3aa: CASSRGGDSPLHF
abundance: .; d_gene: TRBD2; j_gene: TRBJ2-7; v_gene: TRBV6-5; CDR3nt: TGTGCCAGTGGGACTAGCCCCTCCTACGAGCAGTACTTC; CDR3aa: CASGTSPSYEQYF
abundance: .; d_gene: .; j_gene: TRBJ1-1; v_gene: TRBV7-6; CDR3nt: TGTGCCAGCAGCTTTCAAGTCGGTGAGTTGACTGAAGCTTTCTTT; CDR3aa: CASSFQVGELTEAFF
abundance: .; d_gene: .; j_gene: TRBJ1-2; v_gene: TRBV28; CDR3nt: TGTGCCAGCTACAGGTTCAACTATGGCTACACCTTC; CDR3aa: CASYRFNYGYTF
abundance: .; d_gene: .; j_gene: TRBJ2-6; v_gene: TRBV9; CDR3nt: TGTGCCAGCAGCGTTGAGGGAACCCGCTCTGGGGCCAACGTCCTGACTTTC; CDR3aa: CASSVEGTRSGANVLTF
abundance: .; d_gene: .; j_gene: TRBJ2-6; v_gene: TRBV5-1; CDR3nt: TGCGCCAGCAGCTTGTGGAGGGCCCGCTCTGGGGCCAACGTCCTGACTTTC; CDR3aa: CASSLWRARSGANVLTF